Below, 18 T cell receptor beta chains from the same sample are listed, as sequenced in a study of blood T cell repertoires in COVID-19. Sequenced by immunoSEQ multiplex PCR; TCRdb stores in-frame clones only, minus some. Of 150,000 to 200,000 clones in the sample, 74% were seen once. Sequencing input: peripheral blood. The receptors derive from a woman of 80 years or more with acute or convalescent COVID-19.

The chain combines TRBV19 with TRBJ1-2; tentatively, D is TRBD1 (5 bases). The V end was cut by 3 bases, the J end by 0 bases, with 14 bases between. Per the germline V gene, CDR1 is LNHDA and CDR2 is SQIVND (reference sequence). The CDR3 sequence is 16 residues long. The CDR3 region is CASSIRQTLSNYGYTF. The CDR3 coding sequence is TGTGCCAGTAGTATCCGACAGACTCTTTCTAACTATGGCTACACCTTC.

The chain recombines TRBV29-1 with TRBJ2-7, with 14 bases that match TRBD2. The J segment lost 2 bases and the V segment lost 5 bases, leaving 5 bases of the junction unmatched. The germline CDR1 and CDR2 sequences are SQVTM and ANQGSEA. This CDR3 region has 15 residues. Written as DNA, the CDR3 is TGCAGCGTTACCGGGACTAGCGGGAGAGCCTACGAGCAGTACTTC. Residues: CSVTGTSGRAYEQYF.

The V call is TRBV3-1 (or the pseudogene TRBV3-2), the J call TRBJ2-1, with 8 bases matching TRBD2. Germline values: CDR1 LGHDT, CDR2 YNNKEL (reference sequence). The CDR3 extends over 13 amino acids. J lost 5 bases, V lost 10 bases, and 7 bases had no gene match. CDR3 amino acids: CATSHSGNNEQFF. In nucleotides, the CDR3 is TGTGCCACCTCTCATAGCGGGAACAATGAGCAGTTCTTC.

This clone showed up just a few times. The chain uses TRBV10-1 and TRBJ2-1; TRBD2 matches at 10 bases. The CDR3 is made up of 14 amino acids. CDR1 and CDR2 from the germline V gene are WNHNN and SYGVQD (reference sequence). With V trimmed by 5 bases and J by 8 bases, 6 bases remained unmatched. The CDR3 region has the DNA TGCGCCAGCAGTCGGACTAGCGGCGTCGATGAGCAGTTCTTC. Protein product: CASSRTSGVDEQFF.

The genes are TRBV18 and TRBJ2-3; 7 nucleotides align to TRBD2. The CDR3 loop spans 16 amino acids. The V gene end was trimmed by 0 bases and the J gene end by 7 bases; junction bases not matched to a gene: 10. Germline V lookup: CDR1 KGHSH, CDR2 LQKENI. CDR3 sequence reads: CASSPPLAAGTNTQYF. CDR3 DNA sequence: TGTGCCAGCTCACCACCTCTTGCGGCCGGGACTAATACGCAGTATTTT.

This clone was recorded only once. V gene TRBV28 combines with J gene TRBJ1-6; 7 positions match TRBD1. CDR1 and CDR2 from the germline V gene are MDHEN and SYDVKM. V was clipped by 2 bases and J by 4 bases; unmatched bases: 8. This CDR3 has 17 residues. The CDR3 loop reads CASSLPLDRPYNSPLHF. As DNA, the CDR3 is TGTGCCAGCAGTTTACCCCTGGACAGGCCGTATAATTCACCCCTCCACTTT. The full variable domain, its missing parts supplied by reference TRBV28 and TRBJ1-6, is DVKVTQSSRYLVKRTGEKVFLECVQDMDHENMFWYRQDPGLGLRLIYFSYDVKMKEKGDIPEGYSVSREKKERFSLILESASTNQTSMYLCASSLPLDRPYNSPLHFGNGTRLTVT.

This chain connects TRBV3-1 (or the pseudogene TRBV3-2) to TRBJ1-6; D unclear. Germline V gene sequence: CDR1 LGHDT, CDR2 YNNKEL (reference sequence). This CDR3 has 15 amino acids. Trimming took 4 bases from V and 10 from J, leaving 17 bases between them. This CDR3 is CASSPAGQQESPLHF. The CDR3, as DNA: TGTGCCAGCAGCCCCGCAGGTCAGCAAGAATCACCCCTCCACTTT.

This chain uses TRBV18 with TRBJ2-1; 12 bases align to TRBD2. The ends lost 4 bases at V and 4 bases at J; junction bases unmatched: 20. Germline assignment: CDR1 KGHSH and CDR2 LQKENI. CDR3 size: 21 residues. The CDR3 here is CASSHEGTSGRSPLGYNEQFF. In DNA, the CDR3 is TGTGCCAGCTCACATGAAGGGACTAGCGGGCGAAGTCCCCTTGGTTACAATGAGCAGTTCTTC.

This clone was counted a single time. This chain connects TRBV28 to TRBJ1-5, with D hard to call. The CDR3 runs 14 residues. The V gene's germline CDR1 is MDHEN and CDR2 SYDVKM. The V and J ends lost 6 bases and 2 bases respectively, with 11 bases between them. In nucleotides, the CDR3 is TGTGCCAGCAGGTTGACTTGGGGCAATCAGCCCCAGCATTTT. As protein: CASRLTWGNQPQHF.

This clone has a single count. The chain is built from TRBV6-5 and TRBJ1-4, with TRBD1 identical over 11 bases. Trimming took 6 bases from V and 7 from J; bases not matched to a gene: 7. The CDR3 spans 15 residues. From germline, CDR1 is MNHEY and CDR2 SVGAGI. The CDR3 DNA reads as TGTGCCAGCAGAGGGACAGGGGGGATTGGTGAAAAACTGTTTTTT. Amino acid sequence: CASRGTGGIGEKLFF.

The chain has TRBV4-1 and TRBJ1-5; 8 bases are shared with TRBD1. The germline gives CDR1 MGHRA, CDR2 YSYEKL. This CDR3 contains 15 residues. The V segment lost 2 bases and the J segment 5 bases; nucleotides outside the gene matches: 5. DNA for the CDR3: TGCGCCAGCAGCCAAACGCAGGGGGCTGATCAGCCCCAGCATTTT. Its translation: CASSQTQGADQPQHF.

This rearrangement joins TRBV6-5 to TRBJ2-7, with D uncertain. This CDR3 has 16 residues. V was shortened by 2 bases and J by 3 bases, with 17 bases between the two germline ends. Germline V gives CDR1 MNHEY, CDR2 SVGAGI. The CDR3 nucleotides read TGTGCCAGCAGTTACAAAGTGGTGGGCAGTTACTACGAGCAGTACTTC. As protein: CASSYKVVGSYYEQYF.

The J gene is TRBJ1-5, the V gene TRBV7-8, with a possible D match to TRBD1 (6 bases). Germline V gives CDR1 SGHVS, CDR2 FQNEAQ. V lost 5 bases, J lost 4 bases, and 12 bases lay in between. This CDR3 comprises 14 residues. The CDR3 loop is CASSPDRFNQPQHF. The CDR3, as DNA: TGTGCCAGCAGCCCCGACAGGTTTAATCAGCCCCAGCATTTT.

The genes are TRBV5-1 and TRBJ2-7; 7 positions match TRBD1. The trim removed 0 bases at V and 7 bases at J, leaving 7 bases unmatched. The CDR3 has 14 residues. Germline assignment: CDR1 SGHRS and CDR2 YFSETQ. CDR3 sequence reads: CASSLGQGTSEQYF. CDR3 coding DNA: TGCGCCAGCAGCTTGGGACAGGGTACGTCGGAGCAGTACTTC.

The CDR3 sequence is CAWSTGDGKTQYF. CDR3 nucleotides: TGTGCCTGGAGTACAGGGGATGGAAAGACCCAGTACTTC. The chain has TRBV30 and TRBJ2-5; TRBD1 agrees at 7 bases. Germline-derived CDR1 and CDR2 are GTSNPN and SVGIG (reference sequence). The CDR3 is 13 residues long. Germline trimming cut 2 bases from V and 6 bases from J; bases unmatched to any gene: 6. The full variable domain, its missing parts supplied by reference TRBV30 and TRBJ2-5, is SQTIHQWPATLVQPVGSPLSLECTVEGTSNPNLYWYRQAAGRGLQLLFYSVGIGQISSEVPQNLSASRPQDRQFILSSKKLLLSDSGFYLCAWSTGDGKTQYFGPGTRLLVL.

The V and J genes are TRBV27 and TRBJ2-1; no reliable D call. With 6 bases removed from V and 2 bases from J, the gap between germline ends came to 17 bases. This CDR3 has 16 residues. The germline CDR1 and CDR2 sequences are MNHEY and SMNVEV (reference sequence). In DNA, the CDR3 is TGTGCCAGCAGCCCACTACAACCAACGCCCTACAATGAGCAGTTCTTC. Its protein product is CASSPLQPTPYNEQFF.

The chain joins TRBV29-1 to TRBJ1-1; tentatively, D is TRBD1 (5 bases). Germline V gene lookup returns CDR1 SQVTM and CDR2 ANQGSEA. V shed 4 bases and J shed 4 bases, with 10 bases lying between them. The CDR3 is 12 amino acids. The CDR3 loop is CSVVFGGTEAFF. The CDR3 DNA reads as TGCAGCGTTGTATTCGGGGGCACTGAAGCTTTCTTT.

The rearrangement uses TRBV4-2 and TRBJ1-3, with a possible D match to TRBD1 (5 bases). With 6 bases removed from V and 4 bases from J, the gap between germline ends came to 16 bases. This CDR3 is built from 15 residues. The germline V gene has CDR1 LGHNA and CDR2 YNFKEQ. CDR3 coding DNA: TGTGCCAGCAGTTCCTTGATGGGGGGAGGAAACACCATATATTTT. This encodes CASSSLMGGGNTIYF.